The present T cell receptor (beta chain) was sequenced within a study of blood T cell repertoires in COVID-19. The assay was immunoSEQ multiplex PCR, and TCRdb's table has in-frame clones only and misses some. The sample records about 170,000 clones, approximately 89% being singletons. This receptor was taken from a woman in her late teens or twenties who had recovered from COVID-19. The specimen was PBMCs or T cells enriched from blood (not recorded which).

The CDR3 here is CASSPGRGIYGYTF. CDR3 DNA sequence: TGTGCCAGCAGCCCGGGCAGGGGCATCTATGGCTACACCTTC. J is TRBJ1-2 and V is TRBV7-9; D may be TRBD1 (6 bases). Germline V gene sequence: CDR1 SEHNR, CDR2 FQNEAQ (reference sequence). V gave up 5 bases and J gave up 4 bases, with 14 bases separating them. The CDR3 loop spans 14 amino acids.